This T cell receptor beta chain emerged from a study of vaccination and CD4 T cells after COVID-19. Study-wide context: The cells were exposed to overlapping spike peptides originating from SARS-CoV-2, HCoV-NL63, HCoV-OC43 and HCoV-229E for stimulation.

Cultured CD4+ T cells had their DNA profiled by the Oncomine TCR Beta short-read assay. MiXCR was run by TCRdb on the PCR reads, yielding one entry per CDR3 protein. This table holds 15,000 to 20,000 distinct CDR3 sequences, roughly 66% found once. Described treatment: approximately 10-day PBMC culture with coronavirus spike peptide pools or control peptides (ViraFEST assay). Germline values: CDR1 SGHVS, CDR2 FQNEAQ. The CDR3 totals 11 residues. Trimming left V 5 bases short and J 7 bases short, with 6 bases between. This clonotype was seen only a few times. The antigen is unknown. The sequencing input was CD4+ T cells from blood, cultured in vitro. The chain recombines TRBV7-8 with TRBJ1-3; D call uncertain. The TCR comes from a human donor who had recovered from COVID-19. CDR3 in amino acids: CASSQYNTIYF. CDR3 nucleotides: TGTGCCAGCAGCCAGTACAACACCATATATTTT.